This TCR beta chain is from a study of PD-L1 blockade in urothelial cancer. Method: immunoSEQ multiplex PCR; TCRdb's copy keeps in-frame clones and lacks some. The data contain around 38,000 clones, 86% of them singletons. The germline V gene encodes CDR1 MGHRA and CDR2 YSYEKL. V gave up 5 bases and J gave up 2 bases; unmatched junction bases: 5. The CDR3 totals 16 residues. Time point specified: peripheral blood 6 weeks after treatment start. This chain connects TRBV4-1 to TRBJ2-3; 12 nucleotides match TRBD2. This clonotype originated in a man in his sixties with urothelial cancer. The source material was PBMCs, sampled around atezolizumab (anti-PD-L1) treatment. CDR3 in amino acids: CASSYLAGGLTDTQYF. The CDR3 bases are TGCGCCAGCAGCTATCTAGCGGGGGGGCTCACAGATACGCAGTATTTT.